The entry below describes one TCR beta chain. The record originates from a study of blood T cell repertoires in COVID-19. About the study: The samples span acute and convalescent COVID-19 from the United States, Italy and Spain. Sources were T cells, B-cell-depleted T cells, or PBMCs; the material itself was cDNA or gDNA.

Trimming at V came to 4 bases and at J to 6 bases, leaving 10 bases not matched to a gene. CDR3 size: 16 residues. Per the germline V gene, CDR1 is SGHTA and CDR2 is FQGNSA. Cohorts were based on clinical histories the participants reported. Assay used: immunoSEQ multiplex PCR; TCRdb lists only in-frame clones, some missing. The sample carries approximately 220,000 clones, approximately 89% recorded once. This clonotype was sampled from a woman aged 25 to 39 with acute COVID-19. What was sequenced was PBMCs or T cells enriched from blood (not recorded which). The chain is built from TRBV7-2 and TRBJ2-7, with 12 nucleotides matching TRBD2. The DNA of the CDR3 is TGTGCCAGCAGCTCCTCTAGCGGGGGGGCCGGGAGCGAGCAGTACTTC. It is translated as CASSSSSGGAGSEQYF.